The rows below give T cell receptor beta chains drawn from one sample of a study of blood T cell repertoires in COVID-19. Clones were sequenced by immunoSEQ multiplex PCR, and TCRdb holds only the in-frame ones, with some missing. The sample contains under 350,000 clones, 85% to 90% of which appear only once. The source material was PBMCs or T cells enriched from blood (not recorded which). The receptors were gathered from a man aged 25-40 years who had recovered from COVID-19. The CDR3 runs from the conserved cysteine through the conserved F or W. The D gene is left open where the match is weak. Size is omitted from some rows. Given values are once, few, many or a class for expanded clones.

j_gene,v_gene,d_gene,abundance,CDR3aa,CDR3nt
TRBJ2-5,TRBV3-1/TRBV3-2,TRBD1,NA,CASSRDRDQETQYF,TGTGCCAGCAGTCGGGACAGGGACCAAGAGACCCAGTACTTC
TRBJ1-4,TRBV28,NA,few,CASTRTLNEKLFF,TGTGCCAGCACCCGGACACTTAATGAAAAACTGTTTTTT
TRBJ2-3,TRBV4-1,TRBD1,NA,CASSQRTGRTDTQYF,TGCGCCAGCAGCCAACGGACAGGCCGTACCGATACGCAGTATTTT
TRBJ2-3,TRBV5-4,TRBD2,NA,CASSPRGGSSDTQYF,TGTGCCAGCAGCCCCCGTGGCGGGAGTAGCGATACGCAGTATTTT
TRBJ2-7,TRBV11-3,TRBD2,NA,CASSGTSGSSSVYGEQYF,TGTGCCAGCAGCGGGACTAGCGGGAGTTCTTCGGTCTACGGAGAGCAGTACTTC
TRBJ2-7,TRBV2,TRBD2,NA,CASWTSGSYEQYF,TGTGCCAGCTGGACTAGCGGTTCCTACGAGCAGTACTTC
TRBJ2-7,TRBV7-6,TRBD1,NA,CASSQQTGGPYEQYF,TGTGCCAGCAGTCAACAGACAGGGGGTCCCTACGAGCAGTACTTC
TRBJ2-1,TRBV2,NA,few,CASQAYNEQFF,TGTGCCAGCCAGGCCTACAATGAGCAGTTCTTC
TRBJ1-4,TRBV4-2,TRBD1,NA,CASSLRVVAGGTSTNEKLFF,TGTGCCAGCAGCCTCCGGGTCGTGGCAGGGGGCACGTCAACTAATGAAAAACTGTTTTTT
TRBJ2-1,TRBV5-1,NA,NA,CASSLAAGRGHEQFF,TGCGCCAGCAGCTTGGCGGCGGGGCGGGGACATGAGCAGTTCTTC
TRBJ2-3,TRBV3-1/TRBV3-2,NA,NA,CASSQVLASTDTQYF,TGTGCCAGCAGCCAGGTACTAGCTAGCACAGATACGCAGTATTTT
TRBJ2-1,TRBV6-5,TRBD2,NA,CASSPTSGYYNEQFF,TGTGCCAGCTCCCCGACTAGCGGATACTACAATGAGCAGTTCTTC
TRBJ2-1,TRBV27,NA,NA,CASSLSPGTYNEQFF,TGTGCCAGCAGTTTATCCCCAGGGACCTACAATGAGCAGTTCTTC
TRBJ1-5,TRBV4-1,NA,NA,CASSQALARQPQHF,TGCGCCAGCAGCCAAGCTCTGGCGCGGCAGCCCCAGCATTTT
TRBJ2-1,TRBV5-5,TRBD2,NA,CASSPGLAGAMFYNEQFF,TGTGCCAGCAGCCCGGGACTAGCGGGAGCGATGTTCTACAATGAGCAGTTCTTC
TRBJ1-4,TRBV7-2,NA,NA,CASSLAAGRGEKLFF,TGTGCCAGCAGCTTAGCGGCAGGGCGCGGTGAAAAACTGTTTTTT
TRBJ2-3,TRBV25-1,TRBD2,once,CASSEPGLAIDTQYF,TGTGCCAGCAGTGAACCGGGACTAGCGATTGATACGCAGTATTTT
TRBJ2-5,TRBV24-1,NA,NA,CATSDPGTNQETQYF,TGTGCCACCAGTGATCCCGGGACAAACCAAGAGACCCAGTACTTC
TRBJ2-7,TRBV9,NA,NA,CASSGPGKTYEQYF,TGTGCCAGCAGCGGCCCCGGGAAAACCTACGAGCAGTACTTC
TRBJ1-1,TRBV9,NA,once,CASSVGPGQGTEAFF,TGTGCCAGCAGCGTAGGGCCAGGGCAAGGGACTGAAGCTTTCTTT
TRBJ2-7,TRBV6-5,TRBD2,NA,CASSHEGGGFYEQYF,TGTGCCAGCAGTCATGAAGGCGGGGGATTTTACGAGCAGTACTTC
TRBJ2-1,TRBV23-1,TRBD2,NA,CASSQLLTSGADNEQFF,TGCGCCAGCAGTCAACTACTCACTAGCGGGGCCGACAATGAGCAGTTCTTC
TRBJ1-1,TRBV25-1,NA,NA,CASGRQFSGEAFF,TGTGCCAGCGGGCGACAGTTTAGCGGGGAAGCTTTCTTT
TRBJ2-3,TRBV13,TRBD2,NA,CASSAGLAGADTQYF,TGTGCCAGCAGCGCAGGACTAGCGGGGGCAGATACGCAGTATTTT
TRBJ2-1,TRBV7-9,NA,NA,CASSLAMNRVQGIAEQFF,TGTGCCAGCAGCTTAGCCATGAACCGGGTTCAGGGGATCGCTGAGCAGTTCTTC
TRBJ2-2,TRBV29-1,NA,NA,CSVGDQNTGELFF,TGCAGCGTGGGCGATCAAAACACCGGGGAGCTGTTTTTT
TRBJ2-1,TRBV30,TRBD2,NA,CAWNSGTTGVDEQFF,TGTGCCTGGAATTCCGGGACTACCGGCGTCGATGAGCAGTTCTTC
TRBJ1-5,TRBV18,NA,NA,CASSQQGSNQPQHF,TGTGCCAGCTCACAACAGGGAAGCAATCAGCCCCAGCATTTT